This T cell receptor beta chain was identified in a study of blood T cell repertoires in COVID-19. Looking at the study overall: Samples came from the United States, Italy and Spain, spanning acute and convalescent COVID-19.

Repertoires were generated with immunoSEQ multiplex PCR, while TCRdb's copy carries only in-frame clones and drops some. The sample holds approximately 210,000 clones, around 90% seen once. Germline V gives CDR1 LNHDA, CDR2 SQIVND (reference sequence). This CDR3 contains 16 residues. Trimming cost V 6 bases and J 4 bases; bases outside gene matches: 9. Sequencing was performed on peripheral blood. The chain joins TRBV19 to TRBJ2-1, with 10 bases fitting TRBD1. This TCR was recovered from a man aged 25-40 years with acute or convalescent COVID-19. The CDR3 DNA is TGTGCCAGTAGAAATCCCGGGACAGGGGAATACAATGAGCAGTTCTTC. Translated: CASRNPGTGEYNEQFF.